The 27 T cell receptor beta chains given below trace back to one sample, sequenced in a study of beta chain features in type 1 diabetes. Findings of the study overall: Shortening that was moderate but significant affected the TCRB CDR3s of Type 1 diabetes patients in all four CD4+ subsets.

These receptors have no known antigen. As every portion of the isolated RNA was reverse transcribed, the sequencing read expressed TCRB transcripts. Measured with immunoSEQ multiplex PCR; TCRdb has only the in-frame clones, and not every one. The sample lists 550,000 to 850,000 clones, about an eighth seen once, with 0.022% in the top ten. The sequenced sample was naive CD4+ T cells from blood. Every receptor here comes from a man younger than 30 with type 1 diabetes.

This clone occurred a few times. The chain combines TRBV2 with TRBJ2-1; weak D call: TRBD2 (5 bases). V lost 5 bases, J lost 4 bases, and 6 bases lay in between. The CDR3 has 12 residues. CDR1 and CDR2 (germline): SNHLY, FYNNEI. The CDR3 sequence: CASSWTYNEQFF. As DNA, the CDR3 is TGTGCCAGCAGTTGGACTTACAATGAGCAGTTCTTC.

The rearrangement joins TRBV6-5 to TRBJ2-5; the D gene is possibly TRBD1 (6 bases). The CDR3 has 12 amino acids. V lost 6 bases and J 9 bases, leaving 14 bases between the germline ends. Germline CDR1 MNHEY, CDR2 SVGAGI. This CDR3 is CASRQGFEAQYF. The CDR3 DNA follows: TGTGCCAGCAGACAGGGTTTCGAGGCCCAGTACTTC.

This clone was recorded a few times. The chain couples TRBV5-4 to TRBJ2-2; the D gene is possibly TRBD2 (6 bases). The germline CDR1 and CDR2 sequences are SGHNT and YYREEE (reference sequence). The length of the CDR3 is 15 residues. V dropped 4 bases and J dropped 4 bases, with 14 bases sitting between them. DNA of the CDR3: TGTGCCAGCAGCATGGATCGGGGGATCACCGGGGAGCTGTTTTTT. This sequence encodes CASSMDRGITGELFF.

Only a few counts were recorded for this clone. The rearrangement links TRBV7-2 to TRBJ1-1; D unresolved. Germline CDR1 SGHTA, CDR2 FQGNSA. The CDR3 spans 14 residues. The V gene lost 3 bases and the J gene lost 0 bases, with 8 bases spanning the gap. The CDR3 is CASSLSRVNTEAFF. The CDR3 bases are TGTGCCAGCAGCTTGAGTCGAGTGAACACTGAAGCTTTCTTT. The full variable domain, completed using reference TRBV7-2 and TRBJ1-1, is GAGVSQSPSNKVTEKGKDVELRCDPISGHTALYWYRQSLGQGLEFLIYFQGNSAPDKSGLPSDRFSAERTGGSVSTLTIQRTQQEDSAVYLCASSLSRVNTEAFFGQGTRLTVV.

V usage is TRBV6-5 and J usage is TRBJ1-3, with D uncertain. The CDR3 loop spans 13 amino acids. Germline V CDR1 and CDR2: MNHEY, SVGAGI. V gave up 7 bases and J gave up 0 bases, with 7 bases separating them. CDR3 sequence: CASTASSGNTIYF. In nucleotides, the CDR3 is TGTGCCAGCACGGCGAGCTCTGGAAACACCATATATTTT.

The chain has TRBV14 and TRBJ2-3; 12 bases agree with TRBD2. Germline V lookup: CDR1 SGHDN, CDR2 FVKESK. The V and J ends lost 3 bases and 5 bases, in that order; junction bases with no gene match: 6. This CDR3 spans 16 amino acids. The CDR3: CASSHRLAGVKDTQYF. CDR3 bases: TGTGCCAGCAGCCACAGACTAGCGGGGGTTAAAGATACGCAGTATTTT. The full variable domain, rest sourced from reference TRBV14 and TRBJ2-3, is EAGVTQFPSHSVIEKGQTVTLRCDPISGHDNLYWYRRVMGKEIKFLLHFVKESKQDESGMPNNRFLAERTGGTYSTLKVQPAELEDSGVYFCASSHRLAGVKDTQYFGPGTRLTVL.

This rearrangement joins TRBV11-2 to TRBJ2-1; 8 bases fit TRBD2. There are 13 residues in the CDR3. Germline lookup yields CDR1 SGHAT and CDR2 FQNNGV. With V trimmed by 5 bases and J by 8 bases, 5 bases remained unmatched. The CDR3: CASSHGLADEQFF. CDR3 coding DNA: TGTGCCAGCAGCCACGGACTAGCAGATGAGCAGTTCTTC.

The V gene is TRBV2, the J gene TRBJ2-7; the D gene could be TRBD1 or TRBD2 (5 bases each). Trimming removed 6 bases at V and 7 bases at J, with 19 bases between. This CDR3 region has 14 residues. Per germline, CDR1 SNHLY and CDR2 FYNNEI. As DNA, the CDR3 is TGTGCCAGCAGGCCCGGGACGGGCCTTTATGAGCAGTACTTC. Its translation is CASRPGTGLYEQYF.

The chain carries TRBV29-1 and TRBJ2-5, with D possibly called TRBD1 or TRBD2 (5 bases each). The CDR3 contains 13 residues. Germline CDR1 is SQVTM and CDR2 is ANQGSEA. V lost 6 bases to trimming and J lost 5 bases, with 16 bases between them. The CDR3 reads CSVAGTVGETQYF. CDR3 nucleotides: TGCAGCGTGGCCGGGACCGTCGGGGAGACCCAGTACTTC.

This clone has just a few counts. The V and J genes are TRBV5-1 and TRBJ1-2, with D possibly TRBD1 on 6 matching bases. Germline V gene data show CDR1 as SGHRS and CDR2 as YFSETQ. V was pared by 0 bases and J by 2 bases, with 11 bases between. This CDR3 has 15 amino acids. The CDR3 spells CASSLDGRGNYGYTF. The CDR3, as DNA: TGCGCCAGCAGCTTGGACGGCAGGGGAAACTATGGCTACACCTTC.

J is TRBJ2-3 and V is TRBV7-7, with 7 nucleotides matching TRBD2. The V gene end was trimmed by 1 base and the J gene end by 1 base; junction bases not matched to a gene: 2. Germline V gene sequence: CDR1 SSHAT, CDR2 FNYEAQ (reference sequence). The length of the CDR3 is 15 residues. As DNA, the CDR3 is TGTGCCAGCAGCTTAGGACGGGGGGGCACAGATACGCAGTATTTT. This translates into CASSLGRGGTDTQYF.

This clone was observed a few times. The chain carries TRBV27 and TRBJ2-4; no clear D gene. The CDR3 loop spans 11 amino acids. V was clipped by 6 bases and J by 7 bases, with 7 bases between them. The germline gives CDR1 MNHEY, CDR2 SMNVEV (reference sequence). CDR3 DNA: TGTGCCAGCAGCCAGAGTAACATTCAGTACTTC. The encoded protein is CASSQSNIQYF.

This clone occurred a few times. This chain uses TRBV7-8 with TRBJ2-3; D not resolved. The CDR3 totals 17 residues. V was cut by 1 base and J by 0 bases, with 14 bases left in between. CDR1 is SGHVS, CDR2 FQNEAQ, per germline. The CDR3 region is CASSLDPTGGSTDTQYF. Written as DNA, the CDR3 is TGTGCCAGCAGCTTAGACCCCACGGGTGGGAGCACAGATACGCAGTATTTT.

The chain links TRBV27 to TRBJ2-7, with 7 nucleotides matching TRBD1. The germline V gene encodes CDR1 MNHEY and CDR2 SMNVEV (reference sequence). Trimming cost V 8 bases and J 6 bases; bases outside gene matches: 13. The CDR3 is made up of 14 amino acids. CDR3 amino acids: CASRTGQVPAEQYF. The CDR3 DNA follows: TGTGCCAGCCGGACAGGACAGGTTCCCGCCGAGCAGTACTTC.

CDR3 DNA sequence: TGTGCCAGCAGCCTTATTACAGGGTTCTTGGACGAGCAGTACTTC. Translated, it gives CASSLITGFLDEQYF. V and J are TRBV7-9 and TRBJ2-7, with D possibly matching TRBD1 (6 bases). Looked up from germline, CDR1 is SEHNR and CDR2 is FQNEAQ (reference sequence). With 5 bases removed from V and 5 bases from J, the gap between germline ends came to 19 bases. The CDR3 extends over 15 amino acids.

The rearrangement links TRBV6-1 to TRBJ1-3; D remains unclear. The CDR3 has 14 residues. The germline CDR1 and CDR2 sequences are MNHNS and SASEGT. With 2 bases removed from V and 4 bases from J, the gap between germline ends came to 9 bases. CDR3 coding DNA: TGTGCCAGCAGTGAATACAGTTCGGGAAACACCATATATTTT. As protein: CASSEYSSGNTIYF.

The rearrangement links TRBV10-3 to TRBJ1-1; possibly TRBD1 for D (5 bases). The germline V and J ends were trimmed by 3 bases and 7 bases, with 12 bases remaining between them. Germline CDR1 ENHRY, CDR2 SYGVKD. The CDR3 has 13 amino acids. As DNA, the CDR3 is TGTGCCATCAGTGAAAACCGGGACTTTGAAGCTTTCTTT. It is translated as CAISENRDFEAFF.

CDR3 coding DNA: TGTGCCAGCAGCATAAGACAGGGGTTGGGCTATGGCTACACCTTC. As protein: CASSIRQGLGYGYTF. The gene calls are TRBV7-9 and TRBJ1-2, with TRBD1 identical over 8 bases. The germline V gene has CDR1 SEHNR and CDR2 FQNEAQ (reference sequence). Trimming removed 5 bases from V and 4 bases from J; junction bases left unmatched: 9. The CDR3 has 15 amino acids.

This clone appeared a few times. The V and J genes are TRBV7-9 and TRBJ1-6, with D maybe TRBD1 (5 bases). In germline, CDR1 is SEHNR, CDR2 FQNEAQ (reference sequence). The CDR3 totals 14 residues. Trimming removed 7 bases from V and 9 bases from J, with 16 bases in between. The CDR3 nucleotides are TGTGCCAGCAACGGCGAGGGGCCAATTTCACCCCTCCACTTT. It encodes CASNGEGPISPLHF. Full variable domain (remainder filled in from reference TRBV7-9 and TRBJ1-6): DTGVSQNPRHKITKRGQNVTFRCDPISEHNRLYWYRQTLGQGPEFLTYFQNEAQLEKSRLLSDRFSAERPKGSFSTLEIQRTEQGDSAMYLCASNGEGPISPLHFGNGTRLTVT.

In this sample, this clone turned up a few times. The chain uses TRBV29-1 and TRBJ1-1; 7 bases are shared with TRBD1. The CDR3 extends over 14 amino acids. Germline trimming cut 6 bases from V and 4 bases from J; bases unmatched to any gene: 11. Germline-derived CDR1 and CDR2 are SQVTM and ANQGSEA. The CDR3 loop is CSVSRQGGSTEAFF. CDR3 DNA sequence: TGCAGCGTCTCCAGACAGGGCGGGTCCACTGAAGCTTTCTTT.

This clone was counted a few times. The chain combines TRBV15 with TRBJ1-4; possible D gene TRBD1, 6 bases. Trimming took 5 bases from V and 8 from J, leaving 9 bases between them. Germline V lookup: CDR1 LNHNV, CDR2 YYDKDF (reference sequence). The CDR3 runs 12 residues. In nucleotides, the CDR3 is TGTGCCACCAGCGTGGGACACGAAAAACTGTTTTTT. Translation: CATSVGHEKLFF.

A few counts support this clone. The CDR3 reads CASSSRQGPPPEQYF. The CDR3 DNA reads as TGTGCCAGCAGCAGCAGACAGGGGCCGCCTCCCGAGCAGTACTTC. V is TRBV21-1 and J is TRBJ2-7; the table's D gene call, TRBD1, was not cross checked with the DNA. TRBV21-1 counts as a pseudogene. This CDR3 comprises 15 residues.

This clone has more than one count but fewer than ten. The rearrangement uses TRBV30 and TRBJ2-3; D gene ambiguous. Trimming removed 2 bases at V and 0 bases at J, with 9 bases between. The length of the CDR3 is 14 residues. The germline V gene has CDR1 GTSNPN and CDR2 SVGIG (reference sequence). CDR3 loop: CAWSRRPSTDTQYF. The CDR3 coding sequence is TGTGCCTGGAGTCGAAGACCAAGCACAGATACGCAGTATTTT.

This sequence joins TRBV30 and TRBJ1-1; TRBD1 is a possible D gene (5 bases). The V end lost 3 bases, the J end lost 4 bases, and 9 bases lay between the germline ends. The germline V gene has CDR1 GTSNPN and CDR2 SVGIG (reference sequence). The CDR3 consists of 12 residues. Here the CDR3 DNA reads TGTGCCTGGAGACCAGGGCCCACTGAAGCTTTCTTT. Translation gives CAWRPGPTEAFF.

This clone was seen a handful of times. This chain joins TRBV5-6 and TRBJ2-7, with 8 bases that match TRBD1. Germline V gives CDR1 SGHDT, CDR2 YYEEEE. The V segment lost 3 bases and the J segment 2 bases; nucleotides outside the gene matches: 10. This CDR3 spans 16 amino acids. DNA of the CDR3: TGTGCCAGCAGCTGGATGCCGGGACAGGCTACCTACGAGCAGTACTTC. Its protein is CASSWMPGQATYEQYF.

V usage is TRBV4-1 and J usage is TRBJ1-5, with 10 bases fitting TRBD1. Trimming at V came to 4 bases and at J to 6 bases, leaving 6 bases not matched to a gene. Germline V CDR1 and CDR2: MGHRA, YSYEKL. CDR3 length: 15 amino acids. Here the CDR3 reads CASSLWTGGIQPQHF. The CDR3 DNA is TGCGCCAGCAGCCTTTGGACAGGGGGAATTCAGCCCCAGCATTTT.

This clone was seen more than once but under ten times. The chain is built from TRBV11-2 and TRBJ1-1; no firm D call. The length of the CDR3 is 13 residues. Trimming shortened V by 3 bases and J by 1 base, and 6 bases separated the two germline ends. CDR1 SGHAT and CDR2 FQNNGV come from the germline V gene. The chain's CDR3 is CASSFSENTEAFF. As DNA, the CDR3 is TGTGCCAGCAGCTTCTCGGAGAACACTGAAGCTTTCTTT. Together with reference TRBV11-2 and TRBJ1-1, the CDR3 gives the full variable domain: EAGVAQSPRYKIIEKRQSVAFWCNPISGHATLYWYQQILGQGPKLLIQFQNNGVVDDSQLPKDRFSAERLKGVDSTLKIQPAKLEDSAVYLCASSFSENTEAFFGQGTRLTVV.